A selection of T cell receptor beta chains follows, all from one sample in a study of Ad26.COV2.S vaccination and SARS-CoV-2 variants. The protocol was immunoSEQ multiplex PCR, while the TCRdb copy is restricted to in-frame clones and leaves out a portion. The repertoire holds more than 300,000 clones, with about 88% as singletons. The sequencing here drew on peripheral blood, taken in a trial of Ad26.COV2.S vaccine versus placebo. Receptors originate from a person between 18 and 65 years old who received the Ad26.COV2.S COVID-19 vaccine or a placebo. Both conserved end residues are part of each CDR3. The D gene is left open where the match is weak. Clone size is shown for a subset of rows, as once, few, many or a class of expanded clone.

TRBD1 | TRBJ2-7 | TRBV4-3 | NA | CASSQDNRGGYEQYF | TGCGCCAGCAGCCAAGATAACAGGGGTGGCTACGAGCAGTACTTC
NA | TRBJ2-4 | TRBV11-2 | NA | CASSFRGRDIQYF | TGTGCCAGCAGCTTCAGAGGCAGGGACATTCAGTACTTC
NA | TRBJ1-3 | TRBV30 | NA | CAWGPGTYGNTIYF | TGTGCCTGGGGGCCCGGGACATACGGAAACACCATATATTTT
TRBD1 | TRBJ1-1 | TRBV6-5 | NA | CASSRTGKNTEAFF | TGTGCCAGCAGCCGGACAGGAAAGAACACTGAAGCTTTCTTT
NA | TRBJ1-1 | TRBV6-5 | NA | CASSYSGQEAFF | TGTGCCAGCAGTTACTCAGGTCAGGAAGCTTTCTTT
NA | TRBJ2-3 | TRBV6-4 | NA | CASSDLGITDTQYF | TGTGCCAGCAGTGACTTGGGGATCACAGATACGCAGTATTTT
NA | TRBJ1-1 | TRBV6-2/TRBV6-3 | once | CASSFPGGKLNTEAFF | TGTGCCAGCAGTTTTCCAGGCGGTAAATTGAACACTGAAGCTTTCTTT
NA | TRBJ2-1 | TRBV7-2 | NA | CASSAARAGYNEQFF | TGTGCCAGCAGCGCGGCTCGCGCCGGATACAATGAGCAGTTCTTC
TRBD1 | TRBJ1-5 | TRBV19 | few | CASSPGDRDYGQPQHF | TGTGCCAGTAGTCCAGGGGACAGGGACTACGGTCAGCCCCAGCATTTT
NA | TRBJ1-2 | TRBV5-5 | NA | CASRSWAHPSYGYTF | TGTGCCAGCAGGAGCTGGGCGCACCCAAGCTATGGCTACACCTTC
NA | TRBJ2-3 | TRBV7-3 | few | CASSFNPDTQYF | TGTGCCAGCAGCTTCAACCCAGATACGCAGTATTTT
NA | TRBJ2-3 | TRBV2 | NA | CASSAMGGASGTQYF | TGTGCCAGCAGTGCGATGGGGGGGGCATCGGGTACGCAGTATTTT
NA | TRBJ2-1 | TRBV19 | NA | CASRGSGAYNEQFF | TGTGCCAGTAGAGGAAGCGGAGCCTACAATGAGCAGTTCTTC
NA | TRBJ1-5 | TRBV6-2/TRBV6-3 | NA | CASSLALPNQPQHF | TGTGCCAGCAGTTTAGCCTTACCTAATCAGCCCCAGCATTTT
NA | TRBJ1-2 | TRBV6-5 | NA | CASTHRGGDGYTF | TGTGCCAGCACCCATCGTGGGGGTGATGGCTACACCTTC
TRBD1 | TRBJ1-1 | TRBV18 | NA | CASSPRIQGANTEAFF | TGTGCCAGCTCACCACGGATACAGGGGGCGAACACTGAAGCTTTCTTT
NA | TRBJ2-2 | TRBV6-5 | few | CASSILYNTGELFF | TGTGCCAGCAGTATCCTGTACAACACCGGGGAGCTGTTTTTT
TRBD1 | TRBJ2-1 | TRBV10-3 | NA | CATQGGQGYILFF | TGTGCCACCCAGGGGGGACAGGGTTACATTCTGTTCTTC
NA | TRBJ1-1 | TRBV18 | NA | CASSPYGGRSAEAFF | TGTGCCAGCTCACCGTACGGGGGCAGGAGTGCTGAAGCTTTCTTT
NA | TRBJ1-2 | TRBV30 | few | CAWSRVGGYTF | TGTGCCTGGAGTCGGGTGGGAGGCTACACCTTC
TRBD1 | TRBJ2-1 | TRBV5-4 | once | CASSLGTVYNEQFF | TGTGCCAGCAGCTTAGGGACAGTCTACAATGAGCAGTTCTTC
TRBD2 | TRBJ2-1 | TRBV15 | NA | CATSRRLAGGGVRFF | TGTGCCACCAGCAGAAGACTAGCGGGAGGTGGGGTGAGGTTCTTC
NA | TRBJ2-5 | TRBV7-2 | NA | CASSLLDGVKETQYF | TGTGCCAGCAGCCTCCTGGATGGGGTAAAAGAGACCCAGTACTTC
NA | TRBJ2-5 | TRBV5-4 | once | CASSLRRGLVQETQYF | TGTGCCAGCAGCCTGCGGCGAGGGCTAGTCCAAGAGACCCAGTACTTC
NA | TRBJ2-3 | TRBV5-1 | NA | CASSLGSADTQYF | TGCGCCAGCAGCTTGGGGTCGGCAGATACGCAGTATTTT
NA | TRBJ2-7 | TRBV19 | NA | CASSIEGEQYF | TGTGCCAGTAGTATAGAGGGCGAGCAGTACTTC
NA | TRBJ2-3 | TRBV3-1/TRBV3-2 | once | CASSQDGGGRDTQYF | TGTGCCAGCAGCCAAGACGGGGGCGGTAGAGATACGCAGTATTTT
TRBD2 | TRBJ2-3 | TRBV11-2 | NA | CASSRLAGGTDTQYF | TGTGCCAGCAGCCGACTAGCGGGGGGTACAGATACGCAGTATTTT
NA | TRBJ2-1 | TRBV3-1/TRBV3-2 | NA | CASSQDSNNEQFF | TGTGCCAGCAGCCAAGATTCGAACAATGAGCAGTTCTTC
TRBD2 | TRBJ2-5 | TRBV29-1 | NA | CSVGLTSGRGETQYF | TGCAGCGTCGGTCTGACTAGCGGGAGAGGAGAGACCCAGTACTTC
TRBD1 | TRBJ1-1 | TRBV5-1 | NA | CASSFHGGTVNTEAFF | TGCGCCAGCAGCTTCCACGGAGGGACAGTTAACACTGAAGCTTTCTTT
NA | TRBJ2-7 | TRBV28 | few | CASSYVIARGQNYEQYF | TGTGCCAGCAGTTACGTAATCGCCAGAGGACAGAACTACGAGCAGTACTTC
NA | TRBJ2-5 | TRBV4-2 | once | CASSPFGGQETQYF | TGTGCCAGCAGCCCATTTGGGGGCCAAGAGACCCAGTACTTC
TRBD1 | TRBJ1-1 | TRBV5-5 | NA | CASSPTPNRGSNEAFF | TGTGCCAGCAGCCCAACGCCTAACAGGGGTTCGAATGAAGCTTTCTTT
NA | TRBJ2-7 | TRBV4-3 | few | CASSQARGEQYF | TGCGCCAGCAGCCAAGCCCGCGGCGAGCAGTACTTC
NA | TRBJ2-4 | TRBV10-3 | NA | CATGTSSTKNIQYF | TGTGCCACGGGAACTAGCTCAACCAAAAACATTCAGTACTTC
NA | TRBJ2-4 | TRBV5-1 | NA | CASSLHSGENIQYF | TGCGCCAGCAGCTTGCACTCGGGGGAAAACATTCAGTACTTC
TRBD1 | TRBJ2-7 | TRBV3-1/TRBV3-2 | NA | CASSQKIPGQGFDEQYF | TGTGCCAGCAGCCAAAAGATTCCGGGACAGGGTTTTGACGAGCAGTACTTC
TRBD1 | TRBJ1-1 | TRBV10-3 | once | CAISESVGQGANTEAFF | TGTGCCATCAGTGAGTCGGTTGGGCAGGGGGCGAACACTGAAGCTTTCTTT
NA | TRBJ2-4 | TRBV6-2/TRBV6-3 | NA | CASSPTENIQYF | TGTGCCAGCAGTCCGACGGAAAACATTCAGTACTTC
TRBD1 | TRBJ2-1 | TRBV4-1 | NA | CASSQLTGVIKDNEQFF | TGCGCCAGCAGCCAATTAACAGGGGTTATTAAAGACAATGAGCAGTTCTTC
NA | TRBJ1-3 | TRBV7-2 | NA | CASSLSTGQRDTIYF | TGTGCCAGCAGCTTATCGACTGGACAGAGGGACACCATATATTTT
TRBD1 | TRBJ1-1 | TRBV7-2 | NA | CASSFRRDSSQNTEAFF | TGTGCCAGCAGCTTTAGGCGGGACAGCTCACAGAACACTGAAGCTTTCTTT
NA | TRBJ1-6 | TRBV5-8 | NA | CASSSRGGRNNSPLHF | TGTGCCAGCAGCTCCCGAGGGGGGAGGAATAATTCACCCCTCCACTTT
NA | TRBJ1-6 | TRBV7-3 | NA | CASSSRRNNSPLHF | TGTGCCAGCAGCTCCAGGAGGAATAATTCACCCCTCCACTTT
NA | TRBJ2-3 | TRBV19 | NA | CASSIASTDTQYF | TGTGCCAGTAGTATTGCTAGCACAGATACGCAGTATTTT
TRBD1 | TRBJ1-6 | TRBV27 | NA | CASSSRTGASPLHF | TGTGCCAGCAGTTCGAGGACAGGGGCATCACCCCTCCACTTT
TRBD1 | TRBJ1-3 | TRBV7-2 | NA | CASSLRTGGTGNTIYF | TGTGCCAGCAGCCTACGGACAGGGGGGACTGGAAACACCATATATTTT
NA | TRBJ2-7 | TRBV9 | NA | CASSPRAGSSYEQYF | TGTGCCAGCAGCCCCCGGGCAGGGAGCTCCTACGAGCAGTACTTC
NA | TRBJ2-7 | TRBV28 | NA | CASSLQGEQYF | TGTGCCAGCAGTTTACAGGGCGAGCAGTACTTC
TRBD1 | TRBJ1-6 | TRBV10-3 | NA | CATREGQRDSPLHF | TGTGCCACCAGAGAGGGACAGAGGGATTCACCCCTCCACTTT
TRBD1 | TRBJ1-5 | TRBV27 | few | CASSSGTGGRQPQHF | TGTGCCAGCAGTTCTGGGACAGGGGGCAGGCAGCCCCAGCATTTT